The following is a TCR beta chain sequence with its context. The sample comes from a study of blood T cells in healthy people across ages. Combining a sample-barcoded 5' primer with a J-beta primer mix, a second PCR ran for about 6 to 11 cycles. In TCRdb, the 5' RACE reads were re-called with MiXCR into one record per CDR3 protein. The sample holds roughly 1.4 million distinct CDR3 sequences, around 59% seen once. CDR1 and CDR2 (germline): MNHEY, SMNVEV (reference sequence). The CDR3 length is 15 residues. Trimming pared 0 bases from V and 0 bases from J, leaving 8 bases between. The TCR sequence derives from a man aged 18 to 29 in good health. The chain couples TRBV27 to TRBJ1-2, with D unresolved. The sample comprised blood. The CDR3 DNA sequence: TGTGCCAGCAGTTTATCTGGCAGTTCTAACTATGGCTACACCTTC. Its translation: CASSLSGSSNYGYTF.